Following are 32 T cell receptor beta chains from one sample sequenced in a study of post-analysis software for immune sequencing data. Whole-study findings and limits: In patients, about five TRBV segments were more frequent than in controls, with TRBV5-6, TRBV5-1 and TRBV20-1 among them.

Libraries were made from TCR beta cDNA, and they carried unique molecular identifiers. TCRdb called the PCR reads again in MiXCR, with one record for every CDR3 protein. The sample lists hundreds of thousands of distinct CDR3 sequences; around 64% were seen once. These receptors' targets are unknown. Sequencing was performed on blood. The receptors originated from a girl aged 2-15 years with multiple sclerosis.

The table lists this clonotype with a few counts. The chain combines TRBV7-9 with TRBJ2-5; D unresolved. This CDR3 has 11 residues. The germline V and J ends were trimmed by 10 bases and 5 bases, with 11 bases remaining between them. Germline-derived CDR1 and CDR2 are SEHNR and FQNEAQ (reference sequence). The CDR3 is CATTPAETQYF. The CDR3, as DNA: TGTGCCACTACACCGGCGGAGACCCAGTACTTC.

The count of this clonotype is one. V gene TRBV30 combines with J gene TRBJ2-7, with D unclear. The V gene's germline CDR1 is GTSNPN and CDR2 SVGIG (reference sequence). The CDR3 has 11 amino acids. V was pared by 3 bases and J by 1 base, with 4 bases between. CDR3 DNA sequence: TGTGCCTGGAGGGGTTCCTACGAGCAGTACTTC. Translating it yields CAWRGSYEQYF.

This CDR3 reads CSAYGLAGGYEQFF. DNA of the CDR3: TGCAGTGCTTATGGACTAGCGGGGGGCTATGAGCAGTTCTTC. The J gene is TRBJ2-1, the V gene TRBV20-1; 14 bases are shared with TRBD2. V lost 5 bases, J lost 8 bases, and 5 bases stayed unmatched. The CDR3 contains 14 residues. Germline CDR1 and CDR2: DFQATT and SNEGSKA (reference sequence).

The V call is TRBV7-8, the J call TRBJ2-3; TRBD2 aligns across 10 bases. This CDR3 is 16 amino acids long. Germline values: CDR1 SGHVS, CDR2 FQNEAQ. The trim removed 1 base at V and 2 bases at J, leaving 3 bases unmatched. CDR3 bases: TGTGCCAGCAGCTTAGTACTAGCGGGAAACACAGATACGCAGTATTTT. Residues: CASSLVLAGNTDTQYF.

J is TRBJ1-1 and V is TRBV12-3 or TRBV12-4; D is possibly TRBD1 (6 bases). V gave up 8 bases and J gave up 1 base, with 11 bases separating them. The CDR3 spans 13 residues. This CDR3 is CASCGGRNTEAFF. CDR3 DNA: TGTGCCAGCTGCGGGGGCAGGAACACTGAAGCTTTCTTT.

The chain employs TRBV7-6 and TRBJ1-1, with a weak D call TRBD1 (5 bases). Germline CDR1 SGHVS, CDR2 FNYEAQ. V was shortened by 1 base and J by 3 bases, with 9 bases between the two germline ends. The CDR3 totals 14 residues. CDR3 sequence: CASSLVGRDTEAFF. CDR3 DNA: TGTGCCAGCAGCTTAGTTGGCAGGGACACTGAAGCTTTCTTT.

The sample holds a few counts of this clonotype. CDR3 nucleotide sequence: TGTGCCAGCAGCTTAAGGGGACTAGCAAGAGAGACCCAGTACTTC. Its protein product is CASSLRGLARETQYF. The chain is built from TRBV7-2 and TRBJ2-5; TRBD2 agrees at 9 bases. After removal of 2 bases from V and 4 bases from J, the junction contained 5 bases not matched to a gene. The CDR3 totals 15 residues. Germline V gene data show CDR1 as SGHTA and CDR2 as FQGNSA.

The CDR3 protein is CASTMRGEQYF. In nucleotides, the CDR3 is TGTGCCAGCACCATGAGGGGCGAGCAGTACTTC. The chain joins TRBV7-9 to TRBJ2-5; D is tentatively TRBD1 or TRBD2 (5 bases each). The DNA end favors TRBJ2-7, so the J call may be wrong. From germline, CDR1 is SEHNR and CDR2 FQNEAQ (reference sequence). The CDR3 runs to 11 residues.

Points on this clonotype: One end of the junction varies from germline; a read error may be responsible. The chain joins TRBV20-1 to TRBJ2-1; tentatively, D is TRBD1 or TRBD2 (5 bases each). The CDR3 contains 15 residues. In germline, CDR1 is DFQATT, CDR2 SNEGSKA (reference sequence). The CDR3: CSTRDSRGPNNEQFF. In DNA, the CDR3 is TGCAGTACTAGAGATTCTCGGGGCCCAAACAATGAGCAGTTCTTC.

A few counts support this clonotype. The chain carries TRBV10-3 and TRBJ2-3; unclear D gene. Germline CDR1 ENHRY, CDR2 SYGVKD. The CDR3 length is 11 residues. Trimming took 2 bases from V and 6 from J, leaving 3 bases between them. The CDR3 loop is CAISEKDTQYF. CDR3 bases: TGTGCCATCAGTGAGAAGGATACGCAGTATTTT.

V gene TRBV5-1 combines with J gene TRBJ1-6; D perhaps matches TRBD1 (6 bases). The V gene's germline CDR1 is SGHRS and CDR2 YFSETQ. The CDR3 is 13 amino acids. Trimming removed 4 bases at V and 10 bases at J, with 12 bases between. The CDR3 loop is CASSGGGQSPLHF. The CDR3 nucleotides are TGCGCCAGCAGCGGAGGGGGACAATCACCCCTCCACTTT.

This clonotype was detected only a few times. The V and J genes are TRBV12-3 or TRBV12-4 and TRBJ2-7, with 8 nucleotides matching TRBD2. CDR3 size: 14 residues. The V and J ends lost 11 bases and 4 bases, in that order; junction bases with no gene match: 13. The CDR3 spells CASGGAPVVYEQYF. The CDR3 coding sequence is TGTGCCTCCGGGGGGGCACCCGTAGTATACGAGCAGTACTTC.

The J gene is TRBJ2-1, the V gene TRBV10-2; 7 positions agree with TRBD1. Trimming took 5 bases from V and 1 from J; bases not matched to a gene: 5. The V gene's germline CDR1 is WSHSY and CDR2 SAAADI. The CDR3 spans 15 residues. The CDR3 sequence is CASSRQGQSYNEQFF. The CDR3 coding sequence is TGCGCCAGCAGTCGACAGGGCCAATCCTACAATGAGCAGTTCTTC.

This clonotype appeared a few times. The CDR3 sequence: CASRPALTGYQETQYF. The CDR3 DNA reads TGTGCCAGCCGACCCGCGTTGACAGGGTACCAAGAGACCCAGTACTTC. V and J are TRBV7-9 and TRBJ2-5; 7 positions match TRBD1. The CDR3 runs 16 residues. J gave up 0 bases and V 8 bases, and 12 bases lay outside the gene matches. Germline CDR1 SEHNR, CDR2 FQNEAQ (reference sequence). Full variable domain (remainder filled in from reference TRBV7-9 and TRBJ2-5): DTGVSQNPRHKITKRGQNVTFRCDPISEHNRLYWYRQTLGQGPEFLTYFQNEAQLEKSRLLSDRFSAERPKGSFSTLEIQRTEQGDSAMYLCASRPALTGYQETQYFGPGTRLLVL.

The CDR3 sequence is CASNPRGSDQPQHF. DNA of the CDR3: TGTGCCAGCAATCCCAGGGGTTCTGATCAGCCCCAGCATTTT. The genes are TRBV6-2 or TRBV6-3 and TRBJ1-5, with a tentative D call TRBD1 (6 bases). Germline lookup yields CDR1 MNHEY and CDR2 SVGEGT. V dropped 7 bases and J dropped 5 bases, with 15 bases sitting between them. CDR3 length: 14 residues.

This clonotype has just a few counts. This sequence joins TRBV5-1 and TRBJ1-2; D is possibly TRBD1 (5 bases). In germline, CDR1 is SGHRS, CDR2 YFSETQ. CDR3 length: 13 amino acids. The germline V and J ends were trimmed by 0 bases and 8 bases, with 11 bases remaining between them. The CDR3 reads CASSLAGRGGYTF. As DNA, the CDR3 is TGCGCCAGCAGCTTGGCCGGCCGGGGGGGCTACACCTTC.

The V call is TRBV5-5, the J call TRBJ2-5; D unresolved. Trimming took off 0 bases at V and 1 base at J, with 19 bases between the two ends. Per germline, CDR1 SGHKS and CDR2 YYEKEE (reference sequence). This CDR3 has 18 amino acids. The CDR3 protein is CASSLVAMYSNPQETQYF. CDR3 bases: TGTGCCAGCAGCTTGGTGGCGATGTATAGTAATCCCCAAGAGACCCAGTACTTC.

This clonotype was observed a few times. The V and J genes are TRBV6-1 and TRBJ2-7, with TRBD2 matching 7 bases. CDR3 length equals 14 residues. Germline CDR1 and CDR2: MNHNS and SASEGT. Unmatched junction bases numbered 3, after V lost 4 bases and J lost 0 bases. This chain's CDR3 is CASSVLAVSYEQYF. The DNA of the CDR3 is TGTGCCAGCAGTGTCCTAGCGGTCTCCTACGAGCAGTACTTC.

This clonotype was seen a few times. The V gene is TRBV5-1, the J gene TRBJ2-1, with a tentative D call TRBD2 (6 bases). The CDR3 is 14 residues long. V lost 4 bases to trimming and J lost 6 bases, with 14 bases between them. Germline V gives CDR1 SGHRS, CDR2 YFSETQ. The DNA of the CDR3 is TGCGCCAGCAGCGTGGGGGGTCCCTTCAATGAGCAGTTCTTC. Translating gives CASSVGGPFNEQFF.

The table lists this clonotype with a few counts. The rearrangement uses TRBV12-3 or TRBV12-4 and TRBJ2-1; possible D gene TRBD2, 5 bases. The CDR3 length is 14 residues. With 3 bases removed from V and 8 bases from J, the gap between germline ends came to 14 bases. In DNA, the CDR3 is TGTGCCAGCAGTTTCCTGACTACGAGTGATGAGCAGTTCTTC. This sequence encodes CASSFLTTSDEQFF.

The J gene is TRBJ2-7, the V gene TRBV13, with 8 bases identical to TRBD2. Germline loops: CDR1 PRHDT, CDR2 FYEKMQ (reference sequence). The ends lost 3 bases at V and 7 bases at J; junction bases unmatched: 8. The CDR3 covers 14 residues. The CDR3 protein is CASSFGRGYGEQYF. In DNA, the CDR3 is TGTGCCAGCAGCTTCGGGAGGGGGTATGGGGAGCAGTACTTC.

J is TRBJ2-5 and V is TRBV20-1, with D possibly matching TRBD2 (6 bases). Trimming pared 3 bases from V and 5 bases from J, leaving 13 bases between. Germline V lookup: CDR1 DFQATT, CDR2 SNEGSKA (reference sequence). The CDR3 runs 13 residues. DNA for the CDR3: TGCAGTGCTAGCCCGACGGGAGCGGAGACCCAGTACTTC. Translation gives CSASPTGAETQYF.

The chain uses TRBV5-6 and TRBJ1-5; D is perhaps TRBD1 (5 bases). The CDR3 spans 13 residues. Per germline, CDR1 SGHDT and CDR2 YYEEEE. The V end was cut by 5 bases, the J end by 6 bases, with 12 bases between. The CDR3 is CASSSVGGQPQHF. The CDR3 DNA reads TGTGCCAGCAGTTCTGTTGGGGGTCAGCCCCAGCATTTT.

The chain uses TRBV27 and TRBJ1-1; D gene uncertain. V lost 5 bases and J 6 bases, leaving 16 bases between the germline ends. Germline V CDR1 and CDR2: MNHEY, SMNVEV (reference sequence). The CDR3 length is 14 residues. CDR3: CASSPVVEGAEAFF. CDR3 DNA: TGTGCCAGCAGTCCCGTAGTCGAGGGAGCTGAAGCTTTCTTT.

Note on this clonotype: Because the CDR3's place on the DNA is in doubt, the DNA is left out and the CDR3 is given as listed by TCRdb. The chain joins TRBV7-9 to TRBJ2-1; the table's D call of TRBD2 was not tested on the DNA. From germline, CDR1 is SEHNR and CDR2 FQNEAQ (reference sequence). From its first to its last residue, the CDR3 has 16 amino acids. CDR3 residues: CASSLGHVGTGSEQCF.

The chain carries TRBV15 and TRBJ2-1; no reliable D call. There are 15 residues in the CDR3. CDR1 LNHNV and CDR2 YYDKDF come from the germline V gene (reference sequence). V was pared by 0 bases and J by 0 bases, with 6 bases between. CDR3 coding DNA: TGTGCCACCAGCAGAGACAGAAGCTCCTACAATGAGCAGTTCTTC. Encoded protein: CATSRDRSSYNEQFF.

The chain has TRBV27 and TRBJ2-5; D is possibly TRBD1 or TRBD2 (5 bases each). The J call may not be correct, given that the DNA end is closer to TRBJ2-7. Per the germline V gene, CDR1 is MNHEY and CDR2 is SMNVEV (reference sequence). This CDR3 has 13 residues. Here the CDR3 reads CASSFRDGDEQYF. CDR3 sequence (DNA): TGTGCCAGCAGTTTCAGGGACGGGGACGAGCAGTACTTC.

The genes are TRBV4-2 and TRBJ2-5; 7 bases map to TRBD2. The assigned J gene may be wrong: the sequence end matches TRBJ2-7 better. This CDR3 has 16 residues. Looked up from germline, CDR1 is LGHNA and CDR2 is YNFKEQ. The CDR3 bases are TGTGCCAGCAGCCAAGTATCGAGCGAGCGGGAAGGCGAGCAGTACTTC. It specifies CASSQVSSEREGEQYF.

This clonotype was picked up a small number of times. This chain uses TRBV7-9 with TRBJ2-6; TRBD1 matches at 9 bases. The J segment lost 2 bases and the V segment lost 5 bases, leaving 10 bases of the junction unmatched. Germline-derived CDR1 and CDR2 are SEHNR and FQNEAQ (reference sequence). The CDR3 is 18 amino acids. CDR3 in DNA: TGTGCCAGCAGCACCTGGACAGGGGATATTGCTGGGGCCAACGTCCTGACTTTC. This sequence encodes CASSTWTGDIAGANVLTF.

Only a few counts were recorded for this clonotype. The V and J genes are TRBV12-3 or TRBV12-4 and TRBJ2-1; TRBD1 might be the D (5 bases). This CDR3 has 14 residues. V gave up 6 bases and J gave up 0 bases, with 9 bases separating them. The CDR3 reads CASSVTVSYNEQFF. In DNA form, the CDR3 reads TGTGCCAGCAGCGTGACAGTCTCCTACAATGAGCAGTTCTTC.

This clonotype was detected a few times. The rearrangement links TRBV7-6 to TRBJ2-3, with D perhaps TRBD1 (6 bases). The length of the CDR3 is 16 residues. The V end lost 3 bases, the J end lost 2 bases, and 15 bases lay between the germline ends. Germline CDR1 is SGHVS and CDR2 is FNYEAQ. CDR3: CASSFQGLAVTDTQYF. As DNA, the CDR3 is TGTGCCAGCAGCTTTCAGGGGCTGGCTGTCACAGATACGCAGTATTTT.

The rearrangement joins TRBV7-9 to TRBJ2-1; 7 bases are shared with TRBD1. The germline CDR1 and CDR2 sequences are SEHNR and FQNEAQ (reference sequence). This CDR3 is 14 amino acids long. The J segment lost 10 bases and the V segment lost 5 bases, leaving 11 bases of the junction unmatched. The CDR3 loop is CASSPRYDRDEQFF. The CDR3 DNA is TGTGCCAGCAGCCCCCGATATGACAGGGACGAGCAGTTCTTC.